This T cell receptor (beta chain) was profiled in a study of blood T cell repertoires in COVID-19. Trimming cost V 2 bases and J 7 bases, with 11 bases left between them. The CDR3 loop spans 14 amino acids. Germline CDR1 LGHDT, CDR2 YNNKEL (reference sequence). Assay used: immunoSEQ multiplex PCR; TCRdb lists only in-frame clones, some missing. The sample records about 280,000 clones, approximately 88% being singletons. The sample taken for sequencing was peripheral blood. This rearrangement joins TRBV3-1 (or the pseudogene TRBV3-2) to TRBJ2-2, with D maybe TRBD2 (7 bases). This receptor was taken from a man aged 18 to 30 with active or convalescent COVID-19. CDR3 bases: TGTGCCAGCAGCCAAAGGGAGGGGGACGGGGAGCTGTTTTTT. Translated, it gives CASSQREGDGELFF.